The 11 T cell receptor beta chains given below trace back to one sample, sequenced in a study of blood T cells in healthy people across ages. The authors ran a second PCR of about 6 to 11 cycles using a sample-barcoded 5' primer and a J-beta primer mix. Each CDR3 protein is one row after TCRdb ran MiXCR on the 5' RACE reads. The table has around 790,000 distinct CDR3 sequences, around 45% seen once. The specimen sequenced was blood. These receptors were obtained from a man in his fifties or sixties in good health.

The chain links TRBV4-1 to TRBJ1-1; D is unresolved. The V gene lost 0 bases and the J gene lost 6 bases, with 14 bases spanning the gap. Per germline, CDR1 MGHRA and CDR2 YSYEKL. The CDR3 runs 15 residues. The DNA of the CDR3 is TGCGCCAGCAGCCAAGATAATGCTAGGGCCGCTGAAGCTTTCTTT. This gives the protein CASSQDNARAAEAFF.

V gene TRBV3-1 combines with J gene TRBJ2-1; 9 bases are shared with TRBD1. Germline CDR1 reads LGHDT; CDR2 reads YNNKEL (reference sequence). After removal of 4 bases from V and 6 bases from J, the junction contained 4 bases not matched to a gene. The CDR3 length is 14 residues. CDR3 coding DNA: TGTGCCAGCAGCCGGGGACAGGGTCCCAATGAGCAGTTCTTC. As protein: CASSRGQGPNEQFF.

CDR3 amino acids: CASSSPPGGGNEQFF. The CDR3 nucleotides read TGCGCCAGCAGTTCCCCTCCCGGGGGAGGGAATGAGCAGTTCTTC. The chain has TRBV10-2 and TRBJ2-1; the match to TRBD2 covers 7 bases. With V trimmed by 5 bases and J by 7 bases, 11 bases remained unmatched. The CDR3 spans 15 residues. Germline values: CDR1 WSHSY, CDR2 SAAADI.

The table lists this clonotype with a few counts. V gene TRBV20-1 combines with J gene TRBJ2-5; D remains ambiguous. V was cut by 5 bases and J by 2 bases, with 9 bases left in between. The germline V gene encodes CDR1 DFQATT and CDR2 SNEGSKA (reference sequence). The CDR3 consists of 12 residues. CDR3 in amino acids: CSARGRQETQYF. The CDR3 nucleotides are TGCAGTGCTCGAGGCAGGCAAGAGACCCAGTACTTC.

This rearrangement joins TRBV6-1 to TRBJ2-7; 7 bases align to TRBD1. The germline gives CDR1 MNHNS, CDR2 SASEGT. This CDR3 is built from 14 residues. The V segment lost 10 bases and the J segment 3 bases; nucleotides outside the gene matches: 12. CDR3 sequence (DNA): TGTGCCATAGGGGGCACGGGAAGGAGCTACGAGCAGTACTTC. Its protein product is CAIGGTGRSYEQYF.

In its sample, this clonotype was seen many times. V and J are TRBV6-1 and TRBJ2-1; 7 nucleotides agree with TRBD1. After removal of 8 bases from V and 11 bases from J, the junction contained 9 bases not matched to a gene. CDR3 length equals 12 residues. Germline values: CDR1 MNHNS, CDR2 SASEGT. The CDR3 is CASQQKTGQQFF. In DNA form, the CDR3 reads TGTGCCAGCCAGCAAAAGACAGGGCAGCAGTTCTTC.

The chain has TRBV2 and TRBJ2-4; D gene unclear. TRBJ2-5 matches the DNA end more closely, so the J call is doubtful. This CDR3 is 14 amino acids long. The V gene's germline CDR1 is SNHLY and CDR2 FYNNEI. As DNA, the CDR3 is TGTGCCAGCGTAAAGACACCGGTGGGAGAGACCCAGTACTTC. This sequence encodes CASVKTPVGETQYF.

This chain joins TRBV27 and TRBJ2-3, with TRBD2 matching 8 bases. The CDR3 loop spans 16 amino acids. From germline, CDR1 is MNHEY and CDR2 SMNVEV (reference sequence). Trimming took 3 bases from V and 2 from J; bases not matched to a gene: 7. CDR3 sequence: CASSFLGGGYTDTQYF. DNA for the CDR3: TGTGCCAGCAGTTTTTTGGGCGGGGGGTACACAGATACGCAGTATTTT.

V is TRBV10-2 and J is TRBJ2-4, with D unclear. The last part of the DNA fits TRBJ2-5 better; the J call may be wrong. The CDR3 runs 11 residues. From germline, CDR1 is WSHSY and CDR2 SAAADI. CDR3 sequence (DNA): TGCGCCAGCAGGCGCTTGGAGACCCAGTACTTC. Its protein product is CASRRLETQYF.

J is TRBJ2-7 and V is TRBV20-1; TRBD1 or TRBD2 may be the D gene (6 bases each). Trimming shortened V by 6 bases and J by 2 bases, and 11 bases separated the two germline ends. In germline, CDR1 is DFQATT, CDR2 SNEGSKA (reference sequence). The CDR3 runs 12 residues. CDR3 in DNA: TGCAGTGCCGCGGAGGGGGCCTACGAGCAGTACTTC. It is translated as CSAAEGAYEQYF.

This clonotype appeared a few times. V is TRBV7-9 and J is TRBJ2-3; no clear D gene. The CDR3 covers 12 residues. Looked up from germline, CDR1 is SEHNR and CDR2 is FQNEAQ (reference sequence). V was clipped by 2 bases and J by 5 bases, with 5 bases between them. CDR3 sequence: CASSLPGDTQYF. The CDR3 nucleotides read TGTGCCAGCAGCTTACCGGGAGATACGCAGTATTTT. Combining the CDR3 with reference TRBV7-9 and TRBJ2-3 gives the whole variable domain DTGVSQNPRHKITKRGQNVTFRCDPISEHNRLYWYRQTLGQGPEFLTYFQNEAQLEKSRLLSDRFSAERPKGSFSTLEIQRTEQGDSAMYLCASSLPGDTQYFGPGTRLTVL.